The 24 T cell receptor beta chains given below trace back to one sample, sequenced in a study of blood T cell repertoires in COVID-19 (TCRdb year 2020). Library method: the immunoSEQ multiplex PCR assay. TCRdb took this table from immuneACCESS and kept in-frame rearrangements with V and J called. Such tables lack part of the clones; where checked against another copy, unresolved V genes explain under half of the gap, and the rest is unexplained. The sample data list about 49,000 clones, and over 85% of these were observed just once. Around 1% of the sample is in the top ten clones. Source material: peripheral blood. Receptors were obtained from a man between 60 and 75 years old with COVID-19, enrolled during active disease.

J is TRBJ1-2 and V is TRBV4-1; 7 bases fit TRBD1. V shed 0 bases, J shed 7 bases, and the junction held 14 bases outside the gene matches. Germline V lookup: CDR1 MGHRA, CDR2 YSYEKL. The CDR3 contains 17 residues. The CDR3, as DNA: TGCGCCAGCAGCCAAGATGATTTTAGGGGGCTAAGAAGTGGCTACACCTTC. Its translation is CASSQDDFRGLRSGYTF.

This chain uses TRBV5-6 with TRBJ2-2, with D maybe TRBD2 (5 bases). The CDR3 is made up of 12 amino acids. V gave up 3 bases and J gave up 6 bases, with 6 bases separating them. Per germline, CDR1 SGHDT and CDR2 YYEEEE. CDR3 sequence reads: CASSSGAGELFF. The CDR3 DNA reads as TGTGCCAGCAGCTCCGGGGCCGGGGAGCTGTTTTTT.

The rearrangement uses TRBV9 and TRBJ2-1; the match to TRBD1 covers 7 bases. Germline assignment: CDR1 SGDLS and CDR2 YYNGEE. This CDR3 has 15 residues. Trimming cost V 0 bases and J 1 base; bases outside gene matches: 1. CDR3 region: CASSVAQGSYNEQFF. The CDR3 bases are TGTGCCAGCAGCGTAGCACAGGGGTCCTACAATGAGCAGTTCTTC.

V gene TRBV5-3 combines with J gene TRBJ2-2; D unresolved. TRBV5-3 is identified as an open reading frame with a role that is uncertain. The CDR3 contains 16 residues. V was cut by 0 bases and J by 3 bases, with 12 bases left in between. CDR3 sequence: CARSLAIRCDTGELFF. DNA for the CDR3: TGTGCCAGAAGCTTGGCCATACGGTGCGACACCGGGGAGCTGTTTTTT.

The chain has TRBV7-3 and TRBJ1-1, with a possible D match to TRBD1 (5 bases). CDR1 is SGHTA, CDR2 FQGTGA, per germline. Between the trimmed V and J ends, which lost 4 bases and 1 base, there was a span of 7 bases. The CDR3 totals 13 residues. This CDR3 reads CASSSGQNTEAFF. The CDR3 DNA reads as TGTGCCAGCAGCTCAGGACAGAACACTGAAGCTTTCTTT.

The chain is built from TRBV5-4 and TRBJ2-2; the match to TRBD1 covers 7 bases. This CDR3 has 15 residues. Trimming at V came to 4 bases and at J to 8 bases, leaving 11 bases not matched to a gene. Germline CDR1 reads SGHNT; CDR2 reads YYREEE (reference sequence). The CDR3, as DNA: TGTGCCAGCAGCGTGGGACAGTCAGGGTCGGGGGAGCTGTTTTTT. As protein: CASSVGQSGSGELFF.

The chain combines TRBV3-1 (or the pseudogene TRBV3-2) with TRBJ1-4; a possible D gene is TRBD1 (6 bases). The length of the CDR3 is 14 residues. The V and J ends lost 2 bases and 10 bases respectively, with 14 bases between them. Per the germline V gene, CDR1 is LGHDT and CDR2 is YNNKEL (reference sequence). The CDR3 loop is CASSQRGTYLKLFF. The CDR3 nucleotides read TGTGCCAGCAGCCAAAGGGGGACGTACTTAAAACTGTTTTTT.

The chain couples TRBV6-5 to TRBJ1-2; 11 nucleotides agree with TRBD1. The CDR3 extends over 15 amino acids. V was pared by 6 bases and J by 8 bases, with 11 bases of the junction left unmatched. Germline CDR1 reads MNHEY; CDR2 reads SVGAGI. In DNA, the CDR3 is TGTGCCAGCAGAACCGGGACAGGGGGTGCCAAAGGCTACACCTTC. This encodes CASRTGTGGAKGYTF.

CDR3 DNA sequence: TGTGCCAGCAGTTTGTTTCGGGGCAATCAGCCCCAGCATTTT. It encodes CASSLFRGNQPQHF. The chain is built from TRBV28 and TRBJ1-5; D unresolved. Looked up from germline, CDR1 is MDHEN and CDR2 is SYDVKM. The CDR3 is 14 residues long. Trimming took 3 bases from V and 2 from J, leaving 8 bases between them.

This chain joins TRBV27 and TRBJ2-7, with D possibly being TRBD1 (6 bases). The CDR3 loop spans 18 amino acids. CDR1 and CDR2 (germline): MNHEY, SMNVEV (reference sequence). The V end lost 4 bases, the J end lost 4 bases, and 26 bases lay between the germline ends. The CDR3 coding sequence is TGTGCCAGCAGTTCTTCCGGTACAGGGCGGATAGTGGCGTACGAGCAGTACTTC. Encoded protein: CASSSSGTGRIVAYEQYF.

This rearrangement joins TRBV1 to TRBJ1-1; the table's D call, TRBD1, has no DNA check behind it. TRBV1 corresponds to a pseudogene. The CDR3 runs 14 residues. As DNA, the CDR3 is TGCACCAGCAGCCAAGATCCGACAACTTGGGAAGCTTTCTTT. Its translation: CTSSQDPTTWEAFF.

The count of this clone is one. Germline and junction disagree at one end, which may indicate a read error. The gene calls are TRBV27 and TRBJ1-1, with TRBD1 identical over 9 bases. The CDR3 extends over 15 amino acids. CDR1 is MNHEY and CDR2 is SMNVEV in the germline V gene (reference sequence). DNA of the CDR3: TGTGCCAGCAGTAAGGGCCCCGGACAGGGGTGGGGGTTTAACTTT. Its protein is CASSKGPGQGWGFNF.

This chain joins TRBV30 and TRBJ1-6; 9 nucleotides align to TRBD1. Germline-derived CDR1 and CDR2 are GTSNPN and SVGIG (reference sequence). The CDR3 has 14 amino acids. Written as DNA, the CDR3 is TGTGCTGGAAAACCGGGACAGGGACTCTCACCCCTCCACTTT. Translated, it gives CAGKPGQGLSPLHF.

This chain uses TRBV7-9 with TRBJ1-5; D is ambiguous. V gave up 11 bases and J gave up 4 bases, with 15 bases separating them. The CDR3 sequence is 13 residues long. Looked up from germline, CDR1 is SEHNR and CDR2 is FQNEAQ (reference sequence). CDR3 sequence reads: CACSMGGNQPQHF. CDR3 in DNA: TGTGCCTGCTCTATGGGAGGGAATCAGCCCCAGCATTTT.

The chain carries TRBV6-5 and TRBJ2-1; TRBD1 aligns across 7 bases. J lost 1 base, V lost 8 bases, and 8 bases had no gene match. The CDR3 covers 15 residues. CDR1 is MNHEY, CDR2 SVGAGI, per germline. The CDR3 protein is CASGTRGISYNEQFF. The CDR3 DNA reads TGTGCCAGCGGAACCAGGGGGATTTCCTACAATGAGCAGTTCTTC.

CDR3: CAPSGGWHQPQHF. Written as DNA, the CDR3 is TGTGCCCCGTCGGGGGGCTGGCATCAGCCCCAGCATTTT. V and J are TRBV25-1 and TRBJ1-5; the D gene is possibly TRBD1 (6 bases). V lost 11 bases and J lost 5, with 16 bases in between. CDR3 length: 13 amino acids. The germline gives CDR1 MGHDK, CDR2 SYGVNS.

The chain uses TRBV7-9 and TRBJ1-2; D unclear. CDR3 length: 15 amino acids. The germline gives CDR1 SEHNR, CDR2 FQNEAQ (reference sequence). V lost 3 bases and J lost 8, with 19 bases in between. Here the CDR3 reads CASSFIPPQVRGYTF. The DNA for the CDR3 is TGTGCCAGCAGCTTCATCCCGCCGCAGGTCCGGGGCTACACCTTC.

The count of this clone is one. This sequence joins TRBV7-3 and TRBJ2-6, with D possibly matching TRBD2 (5 bases). There are 16 residues in the CDR3. V lost 6 bases, J lost 0 bases, and 12 bases lay in between. Per germline, CDR1 SGHTA and CDR2 FQGTGA. DNA for the CDR3: TGTGCCAGCAGTAAAAAAGGGAGCTCTGGGGCCAACGTCCTGACTTTC. Amino acid sequence: CASSKKGSSGANVLTF.

V is TRBV24-1 and J is TRBJ2-3; D is perhaps TRBD1 (5 bases). V dropped 4 bases and J dropped 0 bases, with 16 bases sitting between them. The CDR3 extends over 17 amino acids. CDR1 and CDR2 from the germline V gene are KGHDR and SFDVKD. Here the CDR3 DNA reads TGTGCCACCAGTGAGTGCGACAGATTTCCTAGCACAGATACGCAGTATTTT. Translating it yields CATSECDRFPSTDTQYF.

V gene TRBV6-5 combines with J gene TRBJ1-2, with 9 nucleotides matching TRBD1. The CDR3 totals 14 residues. J lost 9 bases, V lost 2 bases, and 7 bases had no gene match. From germline, CDR1 is MNHEY and CDR2 SVGAGI. The CDR3: CASSYTGQGVSYTF. The CDR3 region has the DNA TGTGCCAGCAGTTACACGGGACAGGGCGTGAGCTACACCTTC.

V usage is TRBV27 and J usage is TRBJ1-6; D not certain. Germline loops: CDR1 MNHEY, CDR2 SMNVEV (reference sequence). The V gene lost 4 bases and the J gene lost 9 bases, with 7 bases spanning the gap. CDR3 length: 12 amino acids. The CDR3 loop is CASSSPSSPLHF. The CDR3 region has the DNA TGTGCCAGCAGTTCCCCTAGTTCACCCCTCCACTTT.

The chain recombines TRBV20-1 with TRBJ1-2; no firm D call. Germline V gene data show CDR1 as DFQATT and CDR2 as SNEGSKA (reference sequence). Trimming took 6 bases from V and 5 from J, leaving 7 bases between them. This CDR3 has 10 amino acids. The CDR3 protein is CSAAGYGYTF. In DNA form, the CDR3 reads TGCAGTGCCGCCGGGTATGGCTACACCTTC.

The chain joins TRBV4-2 to TRBJ2-4; no reliable D call. This CDR3 contains 15 residues. The germline V gene has CDR1 LGHNA and CDR2 YNFKEQ. Trimming left V 0 bases short and J 6 bases short, with 12 bases between. CDR3 region: CASSQEHSPPNIQYF. Here the CDR3 DNA reads TGTGCCAGCAGCCAAGAGCATAGCCCCCCAAACATTCAGTACTTC.

The CDR3 bases are TGTGCCAGCAGCGCCAGGGACAGGGGGAACACCGGGGAGCTGTTTTTT. Encoded protein: CASSARDRGNTGELFF. The chain recombines TRBV9 with TRBJ2-2; 10 bases map to TRBD1. From germline, CDR1 is SGDLS and CDR2 YYNGEE. CDR3 length: 16 residues. With V trimmed by 3 bases and J by 1 base, 3 bases remained unmatched.